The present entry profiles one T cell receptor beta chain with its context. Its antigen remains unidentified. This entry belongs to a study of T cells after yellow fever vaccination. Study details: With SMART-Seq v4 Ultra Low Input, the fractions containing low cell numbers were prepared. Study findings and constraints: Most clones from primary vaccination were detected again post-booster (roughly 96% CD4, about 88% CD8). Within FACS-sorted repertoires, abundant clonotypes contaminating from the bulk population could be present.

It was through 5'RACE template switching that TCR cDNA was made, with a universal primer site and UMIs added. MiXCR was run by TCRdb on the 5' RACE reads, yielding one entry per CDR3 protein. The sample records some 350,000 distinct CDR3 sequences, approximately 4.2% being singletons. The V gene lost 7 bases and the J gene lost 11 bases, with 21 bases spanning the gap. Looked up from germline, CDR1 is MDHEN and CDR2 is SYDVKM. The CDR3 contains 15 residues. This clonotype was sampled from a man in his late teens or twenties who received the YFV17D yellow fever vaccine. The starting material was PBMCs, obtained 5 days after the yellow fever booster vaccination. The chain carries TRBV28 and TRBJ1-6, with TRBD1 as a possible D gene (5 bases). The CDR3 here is CASNPPGVRQTPLHF. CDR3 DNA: TGTGCCAGCAACCCGCCCGGGGTAAGACAGACACCCCTCCACTTT.